Following are 32 T cell receptor beta chains from one sample sequenced in a study of regulatory T cells in long-lasting Graves disease. Construction of TCR beta libraries relied on iRepertoire HTBI primers and on Arm-PCR targeting CDR3 regions. Via MiXCR, TCRdb re-called the multiplex PCR reads, giving one row per CDR3 protein. This table has approximately 290,000 distinct CDR3 sequences, around 20% appearing once. Time point: persistent/refractory GD, antithyroid drugs over 5 years with positive TRAb. Researchers made the TCR library from RNA that was extracted from PBMCs. The specimen comprised peripheral blood mononuclear cells (PBMCs), sampled when the disease was refractory, from a patient treated with antithyroid drugs. These receptors originate from a female donor with Graves disease.

The sample holds many counts of this clonotype. The rearrangement links TRBV7-2 to TRBJ1-2, with D perhaps matching TRBD1 (5 bases). With 6 bases removed from V and 5 bases from J, the gap between germline ends came to 16 bases. The CDR3 loop spans 14 amino acids. Per germline, CDR1 SGHTA and CDR2 FQGNSA. CDR3 sequence: CASSSVKGAYGYTF. As DNA, the CDR3 is TGTGCCAGCAGTTCCGTGAAAGGGGCGTATGGCTACACCTTC.

In this sample, this clonotype turned up many times. The chain links TRBV28 to TRBJ2-7; D remains ambiguous. The CDR3 has 16 amino acids. V was pared by 3 bases and J by 0 bases, with 15 bases between. The germline CDR1 and CDR2 sequences are MDHEN and SYDVKM. The CDR3 is CASSLPPSGPSYEQYF. The CDR3 bases are TGTGCCAGCAGTTTGCCACCCTCGGGCCCCTCCTACGAGCAGTACTTC.

Remarks on this clonotype: A read error may be the cause here, since a much bigger clone is one base away. V gene TRBV11-2 combines with J gene TRBJ2-4; 10 bases are a match to TRBD1. Losses at the gene ends were 5 bases for V and 3 bases for J; bases not matched to a gene: 4. This CDR3 comprises 15 residues. Germline V gene sequence: CDR1 SGHAT, CDR2 FQNNGV. CDR3 region: CASSTTGGNKNIQYF. The CDR3, as DNA: TGTGCCAGCAGCACGACAGGGGGCAACAAAAACATTCAGTACTTC.

The rearrangement joins TRBV12-3 or TRBV12-4 to TRBJ2-3; no clear D gene. V lost 2 bases and J lost 4, with 7 bases in between. This CDR3 comprises 13 residues. The CDR3 sequence: CASSLSPADTQYF. The DNA of the CDR3 is TGTGCCAGCAGTTTATCGCCGGCAGATACGCAGTATTTT.

This chain uses TRBV3-1 with TRBJ2-7; 8 bases are a match to TRBD2. Germline loops: CDR1 LGHDT, CDR2 YNNKEL (reference sequence). Germline trimming cut 6 bases from V and 1 base from J; bases unmatched to any gene: 2. The CDR3 is 13 residues long. As DNA, the CDR3 is TGTGCCAGCAGGGGCGGGAGGTCCTACGAGCAGTACTTC. Translating it yields CASRGGRSYEQYF.

The chain is built from TRBV29-1 and TRBJ2-2; D remains unclear. The length of the CDR3 is 14 residues. Trimming removed 3 bases at V and 2 bases at J, with 10 bases between. In germline, CDR1 is SQVTM, CDR2 ANQGSEA. The CDR3 loop is CSVDVGTNTGELFF. CDR3 coding DNA: TGCAGCGTTGACGTGGGTACAAACACCGGGGAGCTGTTTTTT.

This clonotype was observed at least ten times. This sequence joins TRBV2 and TRBJ1-2, with 11 nucleotides matching TRBD1. V shed 1 base, J shed 2 bases, and the junction held 3 bases outside the gene matches. The CDR3 is 16 residues long. Germline V lookup: CDR1 SNHLY, CDR2 FYNNEI. CDR3 coding DNA: TGTGCCAGCAGTGAAGAGGGACAGGGGGTAAACTATGGCTACACCTTC. Its translation is CASSEEGQGVNYGYTF.

This clonotype was seen a handful of times. V gene TRBV6-1 combines with J gene TRBJ2-2; unclear D gene. The CDR3 consists of 12 residues. The V end was cut by 8 bases, the J end by 1 base, with 5 bases between. Germline V gene lookup returns CDR1 MNHNS and CDR2 SASEGT. DNA of the CDR3: TGTGCCAGCGGAATGAACACCGGGGAGCTGTTTTTT. As protein: CASGMNTGELFF.

In this sample, this clonotype turned up many times. V and J are TRBV28 and TRBJ2-7; 9 bases agree with TRBD2. V dropped 5 bases and J dropped 0; count of bases not matched to a gene: 2. This CDR3 comprises 14 residues. Germline CDR1 reads MDHEN; CDR2 reads SYDVKM. CDR3 region: CASSTSGLSYEQYF. For the CDR3, the DNA is TGTGCCAGCAGTACTAGCGGGCTCTCCTACGAGCAGTACTTC.

This rearrangement joins TRBV7-3 to TRBJ2-7; D gene ambiguous. The germline gives CDR1 SGHTA, CDR2 FQGTGA. This CDR3 is built from 13 residues. V was pared by 6 bases and J by 3 bases, with 12 bases between. The CDR3 DNA is TGTGCCAGCAGTTTGACATCGAACTACGAGCAGTACTTC. Amino acids: CASSLTSNYEQYF.

The V and J genes are TRBV5-1 and TRBJ2-7; perhaps D is TRBD1 or TRBD2 (6 bases each). The length of the CDR3 is 14 residues. The V gene lost 1 base and the J gene lost 3 bases, with 11 bases spanning the gap. In germline, CDR1 is SGHRS, CDR2 YFSETQ. The chain's CDR3 is CASSLRGQSYEQYF. CDR3 bases: TGCGCCAGCAGCTTGCGGGGGCAGAGCTACGAGCAGTACTTC.

In this sample, this clonotype turned up many times. The genes are TRBV4-1 and TRBJ2-5; perhaps D is TRBD1 or TRBD2 (5 bases each). Trimming took off 2 bases at V and 2 bases at J, with 12 bases between the two ends. Germline CDR1 reads MGHRA; CDR2 reads YSYEKL. This CDR3 is built from 15 residues. CDR3 in amino acids: CASSQPGTPQETQYF. Written as DNA, the CDR3 is TGCGCCAGCAGCCAACCAGGGACCCCACAAGAGACCCAGTACTTC.

This clonotype was counted only a few times. This rearrangement joins TRBV6-1 to TRBJ1-2, with D possibly matching TRBD1 (5 bases). The germline gives CDR1 MNHNS, CDR2 SASEGT. Trimming removed 0 bases from V and 8 bases from J, with 16 bases in between. The CDR3 runs to 15 residues. CDR3 loop: CASSEAATTVNGYTF. CDR3 coding DNA: TGTGCCAGCAGTGAAGCGGCCACGACAGTAAACGGCTACACCTTC.

In this sample, this clonotype turned up once. The chain uses TRBV6-2 or TRBV6-3 and TRBJ2-3, with D unclear. Trimming shortened V by 5 bases and J by 2 bases, and 14 bases separated the two germline ends. Germline V gives CDR1 MNHEY, CDR2 SVGEGT. This CDR3 is built from 15 residues. Written as DNA, the CDR3 is TGTGCCAGCAGTGAATGGGGTCGACCCACAGATACGCAGTATTTT. Its protein product is CASSEWGRPTDTQYF.

DNA of the CDR3: TGTGCCAGCAGCTCGGACAGGGGGCTTCAAGAGACCCAGTACTTC. It translates to CASSSDRGLQETQYF. The chain recombines TRBV13 with TRBJ2-5; the match to TRBD1 covers 11 bases. V shed 4 bases, J shed 2 bases, and the junction held 3 bases outside the gene matches. The V gene's germline CDR1 is PRHDT and CDR2 FYEKMQ (reference sequence). This CDR3 comprises 15 residues.

This clonotype has at least ten counts. The chain links TRBV10-1 to TRBJ2-7, with 9 bases aligning to TRBD1. Looked up from germline, CDR1 is WNHNN and CDR2 is SYGVQD (reference sequence). With 3 bases clipped from V and 4 bases from J, the junction kept 7 bases outside the gene matches. The CDR3 is made up of 15 amino acids. The CDR3 reads CASSESGQGIYEQYF. The CDR3 nucleotides are TGCGCCAGCAGTGAATCGGGACAGGGAATTTACGAGCAGTACTTC.

Only a few counts were recorded for this clonotype. The chain joins TRBV6-1 to TRBJ2-6; D remains unclear. Germline CDR1 and CDR2: MNHNS and SASEGT. This CDR3 is built from 15 residues. Trimming took off 7 bases at V and 1 base at J, with 11 bases between the two ends. The CDR3 DNA reads TGTGCCAGCATTCCCCTGGGGTCTGGGGCCAACGTCCTGACTTTC. Its translation: CASIPLGSGANVLTF.

V and J are TRBV19 and TRBJ1-1, with D uncertain. There are 19 residues in the CDR3. Germline CDR1 LNHDA, CDR2 SQIVND (reference sequence). V lost 3 bases, J lost 1 base, and 24 bases lay in between. The CDR3 DNA follows: TGTGCCAGTAGTATGCCCCGAGTGCTACCCGGGCGTGAGAACACTGAAGCTTTCTTT. It yields the protein CASSMPRVLPGRENTEAFF.

There are many counts of this clonotype. This chain joins TRBV30 and TRBJ2-5; D uncertain. Germline assignment: CDR1 GTSNPN and CDR2 SVGIG (reference sequence). The CDR3 has 12 residues. With 3 bases removed from V and 5 bases from J, the gap between germline ends came to 10 bases. CDR3 protein: CAWRPAGETQYF. The CDR3 bases are TGTGCCTGGAGACCCGCCGGGGAGACCCAGTACTTC. The whole variable domain, filled in from reference TRBV30 and TRBJ2-5, reads SQTIHQWPATLVQPVGSPLSLECTVEGTSNPNLYWYRQAAGRGLQLLFYSVGIGQISSEVPQNLSASRPQDRQFILSSKKLLLSDSGFYLCAWRPAGETQYFGPGTRLLVL.

The gene calls are TRBV6-2 or TRBV6-3 and TRBJ2-2, with D uncertain. V lost 8 bases and J 6 bases, leaving 7 bases between the germline ends. The CDR3 runs 11 residues. From germline, CDR1 is MNHEY and CDR2 SVGEGT. CDR3 amino acids: CASQEPGELFF. CDR3 DNA: TGTGCCAGCCAAGAGCCCGGGGAGCTGTTTTTT.

About this clonotype: A much larger clone lies a single base off, so this may be a read error. This sequence joins TRBV6-4 and TRBJ2-7, with TRBD1 identical over 9 bases. CDR3 length equals 16 residues. V shed 6 bases and J 4 bases; nucleotides not matched to a gene: 13. Germline loops: CDR1 MRHNA, CDR2 SNTAGT. The CDR3 nucleotides read TGTGCCAGCAGCCCCATCCGACAGGGGGAAGAGTACGAGCAGTACTTC. Its protein product is CASSPIRQGEEYEQYF.

V gene TRBV30 combines with J gene TRBJ1-3, with unresolved D. This CDR3 is 13 amino acids long. Germline V lookup: CDR1 GTSNPN, CDR2 SVGIG (reference sequence). Trimming removed 1 base at V and 4 bases at J, with 8 bases between. The CDR3 here is CAWSGVGGNTIYF. In DNA form, the CDR3 reads TGTGCCTGGAGTGGTGTCGGAGGAAACACCATATATTTT.

This clonotype was counted once. The chain carries TRBV7-2 and TRBJ1-5; possible D gene TRBD1, 6 bases. This CDR3 is 16 amino acids long. Trimming cost V 5 bases and J 3 bases, with 17 bases left between them. CDR1 is SGHTA, CDR2 FQGNSA, per germline. CDR3 sequence: CASSPTLDRDNQPQHF. For the CDR3, the DNA is TGTGCCAGCAGCCCAACATTGGACAGAGACAATCAGCCCCAGCATTTT.

This clonotype has more than one count but fewer than ten. The rearrangement links TRBV6-5 to TRBJ1-5; D ambiguous. The V gene lost 2 bases and the J gene lost 7 bases, with 9 bases spanning the gap. Germline CDR1 MNHEY, CDR2 SVGAGI. The CDR3 loop spans 13 amino acids. CDR3 sequence (DNA): TGTGCCAGCAGTTACGAGGAGGGCCAGCCCCAGCATTTT. Protein product: CASSYEEGQPQHF.

The gene calls are TRBV10-3 and TRBJ2-2; a possible D gene is TRBD2 (5 bases). The CDR3 runs to 13 residues. The V gene lost 4 bases and the J gene lost 4 bases, with 7 bases spanning the gap. Germline V lookup: CDR1 ENHRY, CDR2 SYGVKD. CDR3: CAISASGTGELFF. In nucleotides, the CDR3 is TGTGCCATCAGTGCCAGCGGCACCGGGGAGCTGTTTTTT.

Ten or more counts support this clonotype. The gene calls are TRBV7-2 and TRBJ2-4, with TRBD2 identical over 8 bases. Germline V CDR1 and CDR2: SGHTA, FQGNSA. The CDR3 is 14 residues long. The V gene end was trimmed by 6 bases and the J gene end by 7 bases; junction bases not matched to a gene: 8. The CDR3 protein is CASSQSGSLNIQYF. The CDR3 nucleotides read TGTGCCAGCAGTCAAAGCGGGAGTTTGAACATTCAGTACTTC.

The chain carries TRBV19 and TRBJ2-2; D is undetermined. Trimming left V 6 bases short and J 0 bases short, with 14 bases between. The CDR3 consists of 16 residues. CDR1 and CDR2 from the germline V gene are LNHDA and SQIVND (reference sequence). The CDR3 nucleotides are TGTGCCAGTAGCAAGAGGTTGGGCGCGAACACCGGGGAGCTGTTTTTT. Its protein is CASSKRLGANTGELFF.

V is TRBV18 and J is TRBJ2-4; TRBD2 might be the D (6 bases). The CDR3 covers 16 residues. Germline lookup yields CDR1 KGHSH and CDR2 LQKENI. Trimming took off 5 bases at V and 0 bases at J, with 14 bases between the two ends. The CDR3 sequence is CASSKDYSLAKNIQYF. The CDR3 DNA sequence: TGTGCCAGCTCAAAGGACTACTCCCTAGCCAAAAACATTCAGTACTTC.

This clonotype was picked up many times. The gene calls are TRBV14 and TRBJ2-7; a weak D match, TRBD2 (5 bases). The germline V gene has CDR1 SGHDN and CDR2 FVKESK. The CDR3 is 16 amino acids. Trimming left V 0 bases short and J 0 bases short, with 12 bases between. The CDR3 bases are TGTGCCAGCAGCCAAGACGGAGGACCTGGCTCCTACGAGCAGTACTTC. Translated: CASSQDGGPGSYEQYF. Together with reference TRBV14 and TRBJ2-7, the CDR3 gives the full variable domain: EAGVTQFPSHSVIEKGQTVTLRCDPISGHDNLYWYRRVMGKEIKFLLHFVKESKQDESGMPNNRFLAERTGGTYSTLKVQPAELEDSGVYFCASSQDGGPGSYEQYFGPGTRLTVT.

The chain uses TRBV29-1 and TRBJ1-2; D is uncertain. Trimming took 2 bases from V and 4 from J, leaving 11 bases between them. Germline V CDR1 and CDR2: SQVTM, ANQGSEA. The CDR3 contains 13 residues. Written as DNA, the CDR3 is TGCAGCGTTGAAACGAGGTTGGCCTATGGCTACACCTTC. Its translation: CSVETRLAYGYTF.

The chain has TRBV19 and TRBJ1-5, with unresolved D. The CDR3 loop spans 14 amino acids. Per germline, CDR1 LNHDA and CDR2 SQIVND (reference sequence). Deletions cut 9 bases from V and 2 bases from J, with 14 bases between. CDR3 loop: CASSNWERNQPQHF. For the CDR3, the DNA is TGTGCCAGCTCCAACTGGGAGCGCAATCAGCCCCAGCATTTT.

This clonotype came up many times. The chain couples TRBV7-8 to TRBJ2-5; 10 bases are shared with TRBD1. Trimming took 8 bases from V and 7 from J; bases not matched to a gene: 13. The CDR3 runs 15 residues. Germline V CDR1 and CDR2: SGHVS, FQNEAQ. Here the CDR3 reads CASSASGQGYGTQYF. CDR3 DNA: TGTGCCAGCTCTGCGTCGGGACAGGGGTACGGGACCCAGTACTTC.